The TCR beta chain described here comes from a study of Ad26.COV2.S vaccination and SARS-CoV-2 variants. Sequenced by immunoSEQ multiplex PCR; TCRdb stores in-frame clones only, minus some. The sample lists around 450,000 clones; approximately 87% were seen once. The sample's treatment: 19 received Ad26.COV2.S at low or high dose, single or two shots; 5 received placebo; per-sample allocation not given. Material that was analyzed had been drawn on day 63 after the first vaccine or placebo injection. The CDR3 is 15 residues long. The germline V gene has CDR1 SGHTA and CDR2 FQGTGA. Losses at the gene ends were 5 bases for V and 10 bases for J; bases not matched to a gene: 8.

Sequenced material: peripheral blood, taken in a trial of Ad26.COV2.S vaccine versus placebo. The receptor was isolated from a person aged 18-65 years who received the Ad26.COV2.S COVID-19 vaccine or a placebo. The chain has TRBV7-3 and TRBJ2-1; TRBD2 aligns across 13 bases. The CDR3 loop is CASSKLAGGLEEQFF. The CDR3, as DNA: TGTGCCAGCAGCAAACTAGCGGGGGGGCTCGAGGAGCAGTTCTTC.